This T cell receptor beta chain was recovered during a study of response to subunit inactivated influenza vaccine. TCRdb reprocessed the RT-PCR reads with MiXCR, giving one entry per CDR3 protein. The sample carries some 570,000 distinct CDR3 sequences, about 11% recorded once. Germline V CDR1 and CDR2: SQVTM, ANQGSEA. V gave up 5 bases and J gave up 9 bases; unmatched junction bases: 11. The CDR3 consists of 14 residues. This clonotype was recorded many times. These data were also reused for a study on T cells expressing NK-cell markers. Turning to that study: In generating TCR beta cDNA, 5'RACE template switching with UMIs was used. NKG2C+ dominant clonotypes from over five donors made up roughly 1.0-8% of CD8+ T cells. These clonotypes additionally ranked first within the CD3+CD56-NKG2C+ fraction of a few donors.

The sample here was PBMCs from blood, taken on the day of vaccination. J is TRBJ2-1 and V is TRBV29-1, with 9 nucleotides matching TRBD2. The source of this sequence is a man in his forties or fifties who received an inactivated influenza vaccine. CDR3 region: CSVSAAGGRSEQFF. The CDR3 nucleotides are TGCAGCGTTTCCGCAGCGGGAGGTCGGAGTGAGCAGTTCTTC.